Listed below are T cell receptor beta chains from one sample, sequenced in a study of PD-1 blockade in classical Hodgkin lymphoma. This table comes from immunoSEQ multiplex PCR, and its TCRdb copy is limited to in-frame clones, with some not included. The sample contains some 52,000 clones, 86% of which appear only once. Sequencing used peripheral blood mononuclear cells (PBMCs), obtained before the fourth cycle of nivolumab. Receptors originate from a human donor with classical Hodgkin lymphoma. Each CDR3 is given without its conserved first and last residue. Fields, in order: CDR3 protein, V gene, clone size. The size of a clone is reported for some rows only, either as once, few or many, or as a class for expanded clones.

CDR3aa: ASSLGPGSGNTIY
v_gene: TRBV5-6
abundance: .

CDR3aa: ATRPATNEKLF
v_gene: TRBV27
abundance: .

CDR3aa: ASSLGSGRRSYNEQF
v_gene: TRBV11-2
abundance: few

CDR3aa: ASSQDDWSPGLTYEQY
v_gene: TRBV4-2
abundance: .

CDR3aa: ASSAQVGGGKLF
v_gene: TRBV6-4
abundance: .

CDR3aa: ASSSGGPYEQY
v_gene: TRBV5-6
abundance: once

CDR3aa: ASRPGSSSYNSPLH
v_gene: TRBV27
abundance: .

CDR3aa: ASSEGQGTEAF
v_gene: TRBV6-4
abundance: once

CDR3aa: ASSLDRGTGGMNEQF
v_gene: TRBV11-3
abundance: .

CDR3aa: ASSLSSGTYTGELF
v_gene: TRBV6-6
abundance: .

CDR3aa: ASRLRAGWTGELF
v_gene: TRBV27
abundance: .

CDR3aa: ASSYLTMNTEAF
v_gene: TRBV2
abundance: .

CDR3aa: ASSLFGTPSYEQY
v_gene: TRBV5-1
abundance: .

CDR3aa: ASSYSHDSNQPQH
v_gene: TRBV6-5
abundance: once

CDR3aa: ASNIPPPRTDTQY
v_gene: TRBV27
abundance: .

CDR3aa: ASSPPRQGYNEQF
v_gene: TRBV7-9
abundance: .

CDR3aa: ASARKGGANVLT
v_gene: TRBV19
abundance: .

CDR3aa: ATTSRGGASEKLF
v_gene: TRBV5-4
abundance: .

CDR3aa: ASSPSSKAGRSYEQY
v_gene: TRBV9
abundance: .

CDR3aa: ASSEALAGVGYEQY
v_gene: TRBV6-1
abundance: few

CDR3aa: ASRGGAGYYNEQF
v_gene: TRBV5-4
abundance: .

CDR3aa: ASSYRDRGRTEAF
v_gene: TRBV6-5
abundance: .

CDR3aa: ASSAPGADEQY
v_gene: TRBV28
abundance: .

CDR3aa: ASSKTQVVYEQY
v_gene: TRBV21-1
abundance: .

CDR3aa: ASSLILAGANTYEQY
v_gene: TRBV27
abundance: .

CDR3aa: ASSLQGANTGELF
v_gene: TRBV5-4
abundance: .

CDR3aa: ASSLGGLAGGDTQY
v_gene: TRBV7-2
abundance: .

CDR3aa: ASSEQGAGLAYEQY
v_gene: TRBV6-1
abundance: .

CDR3aa: SKRATDTQY
v_gene: TRBV20-1
abundance: once

CDR3aa: ASSVGSGSYEQY
v_gene: TRBV9
abundance: .

CDR3aa: ASSDGGRTGNTIY
v_gene: TRBV19
abundance: .

CDR3aa: ASSRTGLAGGLQETQY
v_gene: TRBV19
abundance: .

CDR3aa: ARCGRGQYEQY
v_gene: TRBV5-1
abundance: once

CDR3aa: ASSQEGSSYNEQF
v_gene: TRBV4-3
abundance: .

CDR3aa: ASASGGGEQY
v_gene: TRBV11-2
abundance: once

CDR3aa: SVDGGAGSGYT
v_gene: TRBV29-1
abundance: .

CDR3aa: ASSRADSTVFNEQF
v_gene: TRBV28
abundance: .

CDR3aa: ASSPAITDTQY
v_gene: TRBV18
abundance: once

CDR3aa: ASSQGARGPPSTDTQY
v_gene: TRBV4-1
abundance: .

CDR3aa: ASSTLTEASTNEKLF
v_gene: TRBV27
abundance: .